This T cell receptor (beta chain) was profiled in a study of blood T cell repertoires in COVID-19. Across the whole study: There were acute and convalescent COVID-19 samples, and they came from the United States, Italy and Spain.

Trimming took 3 bases from V and 2 from J, leaving 9 bases between them. Per the germline V gene, CDR1 is SGHDT and CDR2 is YYEEEE. The CDR3 runs 15 residues. In the authors' workflow: Amplification from reference gene primers served as the basis for estimated nucleated cell counts. Assay used: immunoSEQ multiplex PCR; TCRdb lists only in-frame clones, some missing. D and trimming were read from the DNA, whereas the V and J calls and clone size are those reported in that table. This sample yields about 170,000 clones, of which 80% to 85% are seen a single time; about 14% belongs to the top ten. Material: peripheral blood. The receptor's source is a woman aged 70 to 79 with COVID-19, enrolled during active disease. The chain uses TRBV5-6 and TRBJ1-6; weak D call: TRBD1 (5 bases). CDR3 amino acids: CASSSGMAYNSPLHF. DNA of the CDR3: TGTGCCAGCAGCTCAGGGATGGCCTATAATTCACCCCTCCACTTT.